The source of this T cell receptor beta chain is a study of blood T cell repertoires in COVID-19. As for the study in general: There were acute and convalescent COVID-19 samples, and they came from the United States, Italy and Spain.

Study processing details: Reference gene primers were amplified, and this amplification served to estimate nucleated cell counts. Sequencing was performed with immunoSEQ multiplex PCR; in TCRdb, only in-frame clones are kept and a portion is missing. V and J calls and clone size are given by that table; D and trimming were obtained from the DNA. The top ten hold roughly 4.3% of the sample, which has about 270,000 clones, approximately 90% seen once. V was cut by 4 bases and J by 2 bases, with 20 bases left in between. Germline CDR1 and CDR2: ENHRY and SYGVKD. The length of the CDR3 is 17 residues. Assignments of participants to cohorts depended upon their own reported clinical history.

Sequenced sample: PBMCs or T cells enriched from blood (not recorded which). The TCR originated in a woman aged 25-40 years with acute COVID-19. The chain is built from TRBV10-3 and TRBJ2-5; tentative D call: TRBD2 (6 bases). CDR3 protein: CAISGKAIAAAQETQYF. The CDR3 nucleotides are TGTGCCATCAGTGGAAAGGCGATAGCGGCCGCTCAAGAGACCCAGTACTTC.